This T cell receptor beta chain emerged from a study of technical replicates of blood from a handful of donors. The method was immunoSEQ multiplex PCR; TCRdb's version includes in-frame clones alone and lacks a portion of them. This sample has roughly 57,000 clones, with nearly 95% found just once. The TCR originated in a human donor in good health. Some clones in this sample may be carry-over from other donors' samples. The sample was PBMCs.

CDR3 sequence reads: CASSSLRQETQYF. The CDR3, as DNA: TGTGCCAGCAGCTCCCTGCGTCAAGAGACCCAGTACTTC. The V gene is TRBV7-2, the J gene TRBJ2-5; D is undetermined. Germline V CDR1 and CDR2: SGHTA, FQGNSA. This CDR3 is built from 13 residues. The germline V and J ends were trimmed by 4 bases and 2 bases, with 8 bases remaining between them.